This T cell receptor (beta chain) was identified during a study of cytomegalovirus exposure and HLA in healthy donors. Study-wide background: Among 150 million to 200 million T cells, an earlier analysis found 90 million to 130 million unique TCR beta sequences.

The PCR used 60 Vbeta and 13 Jbeta primers. Sequencing used immunoSEQ multiplex PCR; TCRdb keeps in-frame clones, though not all of them. The sample includes 95,000 to 100,000 clones, less than 80% of them seen just once. The CDR3 totals 16 residues. Germline assignment: CDR1 LNHDA and CDR2 SQIVND (reference sequence). The ends lost 6 bases at V and 4 bases at J; junction bases unmatched: 11. Comment on this clone: Its target is unknown.

General study points: A later analysis showed HLA-associated TCR beta chains outstripping equally common others in clonal expansion. In an earlier analysis, about 87% or about 30%: the productive usage of most TCR beta V segments.

This clonotype originated in a middle-aged man in good health and CMV-seronegative. The sequencing input was PBMCs. The rearrangement links TRBV19 to TRBJ1-5, with 8 nucleotides matching TRBD1. The CDR3, as DNA: TGTGCCAGTAGAGGGCTTACAGGGGGGAGGAATCAGCCCCAGCATTTT. This gives the protein CASRGLTGGRNQPQHF.